This is a list of T cell receptor beta chains from one sample in a study of T cells in localized non-small cell lung cancer. Produced via immunoSEQ multiplex PCR; TCRdb's table is partial and in-frame only. The repertoire holds roughly 3,300 clones, with about 31% as singletons. Sequencing was performed on lung tumor tissue, taken before any cancer treatment. These receptors were obtained from a man aged 35-75 years with stage I lung adenocarcinoma. Each CDR3 is given with its conserved first and last residue. D genes are given only for firm matches. Clone size, where shown, is once, few, many, or a class for clones that have expanded.

clone_size j_call d_call v_call cdr3_nt cdr3_aa
. TRBJ1-3 . TRBV29-1 TGCAGCGTTGGGGAGTTCCTGGGAAACACCATATATTTT CSVGEFLGNTIYF
few TRBJ2-1 TRBD2 TRBV30 TGTGCCTGGAGTGTACAACTAGCGGGAGTCAATGAGCAGTTCTTC CAWSVQLAGVNEQFF
few TRBJ1-2 . TRBV5-1 TGCGCCAGCAGCTTGGGCGCAGGAACTAACTATGGCTACACCTTC CASSLGAGTNYGYTF
. TRBJ2-1 . TRBV28 TGTGCCAGCAGTTCCACACAGACCCGGTTGGATGAGCAGTTCTTC CASSSTQTRLDEQFF
medium-sized TRBJ2-7 TRBD2 TRBV9 TGTGCCAGCAGCGTAGGCCTAGCGGGACTCTCCTACGAGCAGTACTTC CASSVGLAGLSYEQYF
. TRBJ2-7 . TRBV7-6 TGTGCCAGCAGCTTCGGACAGATTATAACCTACGAGCAGTACTTC CASSFGQIITYEQYF
few TRBJ2-1 TRBD2 TRBV6-8 TGTGCCAGCAGTTACGGGGACTACTACAATGAGCAGTTCTTC CASSYGDYYNEQFF
few TRBJ1-6 TRBD1 TRBV6-8 TGTGCCAGCAGCGGGACAGGGAATTCCTTCTCCTATAATTCACCCCTCCACTTT CASSGTGNSFSYNSPLHF
. TRBJ1-5 . TRBV6-8 TGTGCCAGCAGCATCGGACACAATCAGCCCCAGCATTTT CASSIGHNQPQHF
few TRBJ2-7 . TRBV28 TGTGCCAGCAACCTAGGACAGTTCCTGGGGGAGCAGTACTTC CASNLGQFLGEQYF
few TRBJ2-1 . TRBV11-3 TGTGCCAGCAGCTTTATGCGGGTATACAATGAGCAGTTCTTC CASSFMRVYNEQFF
. TRBJ1-1 . TRBV29-1 TGCAGCGTTAACCGCGGGGGGGCTGAAGCTTTCTTT CSVNRGGAEAFF
medium-sized TRBJ1-2 TRBD1 TRBV9 TGTGCCAGCAGCGCTGGGACAGGGTCCTACTATGGCTACACCTTC CASSAGTGSYYGYTF
. TRBJ2-7 TRBD2 TRBV11-3 TGTGCCAGCAGCCCACACTCTAGCGGGGGTTTCGAGCAGTACTTC CASSPHSSGGFEQYF
. TRBJ2-2 . TRBV7-2 TGTGCCAGCAGCTTAAAGATGGCCGGGGAGCTGTTTTTT CASSLKMAGELFF
few TRBJ2-2 . TRBV19 TGTGCCAGTAGGCCTCACGTACCGAACACCGGGGAGCTGTTTTTT CASRPHVPNTGELFF
. TRBJ2-7 . TRBV11-3 TGTGCCAGCAGCCCTAATTCGGACAGCTACGAGCAGTACTTC CASSPNSDSYEQYF
few TRBJ2-7 . TRBV11-3 TGTGCCAGCAGCCGTATGGGGGGAGTAGTTTACGAGCAGTACTTC CASSRMGGVVYEQYF
. TRBJ2-1 . TRBV6-8 TGTGCCAGCAGTGAGGAGGGGGCCCGGTACGATGAGCAGTTCTTC CASSEEGARYDEQFF
. TRBJ2-5 TRBD2 TRBV19 TGTGCCAGTAGTGACTCGGGGGGGAAAGGAGAGACCCAGTACTTC CASSDSGGKGETQYF
. TRBJ2-7 TRBD1 TRBV30 TGTGCCTGGGGACAGGGAACTGCCTACGAGCAGTACTTC CAWGQGTAYEQYF
few TRBJ1-1 . TRBV11-3 TGTGCCAGCAGCGCCGAGGGATCGGGGAACACTGAAGCTTTCTTT CASSAEGSGNTEAFF
medium-sized TRBJ2-1 . TRBV12-2 TGTGCAAGCTCCCCCGGGCTAGCGGGGTGGGGTGAGCAGTTCTTC CASSPGLAGWGEQFF
few TRBJ2-4 . TRBV7-6 TGTGCCAGCAGCTCCCCTATGGGGGCCAAAAACATTCAGTACTTC CASSSPMGAKNIQYF
large TRBJ1-5 . TRBV9 TGTGCCAGCACTCAGGGACTTAATCAGCCCCAGCATTTT CASTQGLNQPQHF
medium-sized TRBJ2-2 . TRBV9 TGTGCCACCCAAGGCCTGAACACCGGGGAGCTGTTTTTT CATQGLNTGELFF
. TRBJ1-4 . TRBV7-1 TGTGCCAGCAGCAAGACAGCTAATGAAAAACTGTTTTTT CASSKTANEKLFF
few TRBJ2-3 TRBD2 TRBV30 TGTGCCTGCACGGGACTAGCGGGACCATACACAGATACGCAGTATTTT CACTGLAGPYTDTQYF
. TRBJ2-7 . TRBV9 TGTGCCAGCAGCCCATGGGGGACGGTCTCCTACGAGCAGTACTTC CASSPWGTVSYEQYF
. TRBJ2-7 . TRBV6-8 TGTGCCATCAGTTCACTGAAATCCTACGAGCAGTACTTC CAISSLKSYEQYF